The 30 T cell receptor beta chains given below trace back to one sample, sequenced in a study of blood T cell repertoires in COVID-19. Here immunoSEQ multiplex PCR was the method, and the copy in TCRdb shows in-frame clones only, minus some. This table has 170,000 or so clones, roughly 84% appearing once. Sequenced material: peripheral blood. The receptor source for this set is a man aged 18-30 years with active or convalescent COVID-19.

The gene calls are TRBV27 and TRBJ2-5, with TRBD2 matching over 12 bases. The V segment lost 4 bases and the J segment 4 bases; nucleotides outside the gene matches: 4. The germline V gene encodes CDR1 MNHEY and CDR2 SMNVEV (reference sequence). This CDR3 comprises 15 residues. The CDR3 DNA reads as TGTGCCAGCAGTTCCCTGACTAGCGGGAGAGAGACCCAGTACTTC. This sequence encodes CASSSLTSGRETQYF.

A few counts support this clone. The V call is TRBV4-2, the J call TRBJ2-3, with TRBD2 matching 7 bases. V lost 0 bases, J lost 1 base, and 1 base stayed unmatched. CDR3 length: 15 amino acids. Per the germline V gene, CDR1 is LGHNA and CDR2 is YNFKEQ. For the CDR3, the DNA is TGTGCCAGCAGCCAAGAGGCGGGGGGCACAGATACGCAGTATTTT. Translation: CASSQEAGGTDTQYF.

The chain is built from TRBV19 and TRBJ2-7; 8 bases match TRBD2. CDR1 and CDR2 (germline): LNHDA, SQIVND (reference sequence). The junction had 6 bases not matched to a gene; V was cut back by 1 base and J by 7 bases. CDR3 length: 14 residues. In DNA, the CDR3 is TGTGCCAGTAGTATAGTAAGCCGGGGGGGAGAGCAGTACTTC. This sequence encodes CASSIVSRGGEQYF.

This clone appeared a single time. The genes are TRBV5-6 and TRBJ1-2; perhaps TRBD1 as D (6 bases). V was pared by 4 bases and J by 1 base, with 20 bases between. CDR1 and CDR2 (germline): SGHDT, YYEEEE. The CDR3 sequence is 17 residues long. CDR3 sequence: CASSPAGAQFLNYGYTF. CDR3 nucleotides: TGTGCCAGCAGCCCGGCAGGGGCCCAATTTCTTAACTATGGCTACACCTTC. Full variable domain (remainder filled in from reference TRBV5-6 and TRBJ1-2): DAGVTQSPTHLIKTRGQQVTLRCSPKSGHDTVSWYQQALGQGPQFIFQYYEEEERQRGNFPDRFSGHQFPNYSSELNVNALLLGDSALYLCASSPAGAQFLNYGYTFGSGTRLTVV.

The chain couples TRBV11-2 to TRBJ2-7; 8 bases agree with TRBD1. This CDR3 has 16 residues. The V and J ends lost 5 bases and 0 bases, in that order; junction bases with no gene match: 9. CDR1 is SGHAT, CDR2 FQNNGV, per germline. The CDR3 DNA follows: TGTGCCAGCAGCCTCTGGGGACAGGTCAGCTCCTACGAGCAGTACTTC. This encodes CASSLWGQVSSYEQYF.

This chain uses TRBV27 with TRBJ2-7; 8 bases map to TRBD1. Germline values: CDR1 MNHEY, CDR2 SMNVEV (reference sequence). V dropped 6 bases and J dropped 0; count of bases not matched to a gene: 13. The CDR3 has 17 amino acids. The CDR3 region is CASSPTPRTGSSYEQYF. CDR3 DNA sequence: TGTGCCAGCAGCCCAACCCCGCGGACAGGGTCCTCCTACGAGCAGTACTTC.

The chain uses TRBV30 and TRBJ1-5, with D maybe TRBD1 (5 bases). CDR3 length: 13 residues. V dropped 1 base and J dropped 4 bases, with 8 bases sitting between them. CDR1 is GTSNPN and CDR2 is SVGIG in the germline V gene (reference sequence). The CDR3 is CAWSAGGNQPQHF. CDR3 nucleotides: TGTGCCTGGAGTGCTGGGGGGAATCAGCCCCAGCATTTT. Drawing the rest from reference TRBV30 and TRBJ1-5, the complete variable domain is SQTIHQWPATLVQPVGSPLSLECTVEGTSNPNLYWYRQAAGRGLQLLFYSVGIGQISSEVPQNLSASRPQDRQFILSSKKLLLSDSGFYLCAWSAGGNQPQHFGDGTRLSIL.

The rearrangement links TRBV3-1 (or the pseudogene TRBV3-2) to TRBJ2-2, with TRBD2 as a possible D gene (6 bases). This CDR3 comprises 15 residues. The germline V gene has CDR1 LGHDT and CDR2 YNNKEL (reference sequence). Trimming took 5 bases from V and 8 from J, leaving 18 bases between them. CDR3 sequence: CASSKSTDRGGELFF. The CDR3 DNA reads as TGTGCCAGCAGCAAATCAACGGACCGGGGGGGGGAGCTGTTTTTT.

The V call is TRBV3-1 (or the pseudogene TRBV3-2), the J call TRBJ1-2, with 8 nucleotides matching TRBD1. The length of the CDR3 is 15 residues. The trim removed 2 bases at V and 3 bases at J, leaving 5 bases unmatched. Germline V CDR1 and CDR2: LGHDT, YNNKEL (reference sequence). The CDR3 DNA reads as TGTGCCAGCAGCCAACAGGGGGCATGGGACTATGGCTACACCTTC. Its protein is CASSQQGAWDYGYTF.

The rearrangement uses TRBV4-1 and TRBJ1-4; a possible D gene is TRBD1 (5 bases). The CDR3 totals 15 residues. The ends were cut back, 1 base at V and 8 bases at J, with 14 bases in the middle. Germline assignment: CDR1 MGHRA and CDR2 YSYEKL. For the CDR3, the DNA is TGCGCCAGCAGCCAAGTGGGGGGTTCGATAGAAAAACTGTTTTTT. Translating gives CASSQVGGSIEKLFF.

In its sample, this clone was seen a few times. J is TRBJ2-3 and V is TRBV19; 12 bases line up with TRBD2. The ends lost 1 base at V and 4 bases at J; junction bases unmatched: 9. This CDR3 contains 18 residues. Germline loops: CDR1 LNHDA, CDR2 SQIVND (reference sequence). This chain's CDR3 is CASSIAALLAGGSDTQYF. The DNA for the CDR3 is TGTGCCAGTAGTATAGCTGCCCTACTAGCGGGAGGCTCAGATACGCAGTATTTT. Together with reference TRBV19 and TRBJ2-3, the CDR3 gives the full variable domain: DGGITQSPKYLFRKEGQNVTLSCEQNLNHDAMYWYRQDPGQGLRLIYYSQIVNDFQKGDIAEGYSVSREKKESFPLTVTSAQKNPTAFYLCASSIAALLAGGSDTQYFGPGTRLTVL.

This clone has just one count. The chain carries TRBV13 and TRBJ1-6; tentatively, D is TRBD1 (6 bases). Trimming removed 5 bases at V and 0 bases at J, with 14 bases between. The CDR3 is 17 residues long. Germline CDR1 is PRHDT and CDR2 is FYEKMQ (reference sequence). The CDR3 loop is CASSPYRESSYNSPLHF. DNA for the CDR3: TGTGCCAGCAGCCCCTACAGGGAGAGCTCCTATAATTCACCCCTCCACTTT.

The rearrangement links TRBV6-5 to TRBJ2-1; TRBD1 aligns across 7 bases. Trimming took 5 bases from V and 2 from J; bases not matched to a gene: 3. Per the germline V gene, CDR1 is MNHEY and CDR2 is SVGAGI. This CDR3 comprises 14 residues. The CDR3 DNA follows: TGTGCCAGCAGTCAGGGGGTGGCCTACAATGAGCAGTTCTTC. This encodes CASSQGVAYNEQFF.

J is TRBJ1-1 and V is TRBV3-1 (or the pseudogene TRBV3-2); D unclear. In germline, CDR1 is LGHDT, CDR2 YNNKEL (reference sequence). V was shortened by 2 bases and J by 2 bases, with 6 bases between the two germline ends. The CDR3 sequence is 13 residues long. For the CDR3, the DNA is TGTGCCAGCAGCCAAACACCCAACACTGAAGCTTTCTTT. As protein: CASSQTPNTEAFF.

The CDR3: CASKDRGTDNSPLHF. CDR3 in DNA: TGTGCCAGTAAGGATAGGGGGACCGATAATTCACCCCTCCACTTT. The chain has TRBV19 and TRBJ1-6; TRBD1 is a possible D gene (6 bases). Germline V gives CDR1 LNHDA, CDR2 SQIVND (reference sequence). The CDR3 runs 15 residues. Trimming removed 7 bases at V and 5 bases at J, with 15 bases between.

The rearrangement joins TRBV5-6 to TRBJ1-1; D unclear. The CDR3 is made up of 11 amino acids. V lost 0 bases, J lost 7 bases, and 4 bases lay in between. Germline V gives CDR1 SGHDT, CDR2 YYEEEE. The CDR3 sequence: CASSLDSEAFF. In nucleotides, the CDR3 is TGTGCCAGCAGCTTGGACAGTGAAGCTTTCTTT.

The sample holds a few counts of this clone. V is TRBV2 and J is TRBJ2-7, with 12 positions matching TRBD2. The CDR3 sequence is 15 residues long. Germline CDR1 is SNHLY and CDR2 is FYNNEI. Trimming cost V 9 bases and J 5 bases; bases outside gene matches: 11. The CDR3, as DNA: TGTGCCAGTTCTAGCGGGAGGGCCTATAATGACGAGCAGTACTTC. The encoded protein is CASSSGRAYNDEQYF.

The V call is TRBV6-5, the J call TRBJ2-5, with TRBD2 matching over 7 bases. CDR1 is MNHEY and CDR2 is SVGAGI in the germline V gene. The CDR3 has 15 residues. V dropped 7 bases and J dropped 7; count of bases not matched to a gene: 15. The CDR3 nucleotides read TGTGCCAGCACTCAACTCGCGGCCACGGGAGGGACCCAGTACTTC. Its translation: CASTQLAATGGTQYF.

The V call is TRBV19, the J call TRBJ2-6; D perhaps matches TRBD2 (6 bases). CDR3 size: 15 residues. Germline-derived CDR1 and CDR2 are LNHDA and SQIVND (reference sequence). V shed 6 bases and J shed 0 bases, with 9 bases lying between them. DNA for the CDR3: TGTGCCAGTAGGGGGGGTAACTCTGGGGCCAACGTCCTGACTTTC. Its protein is CASRGGNSGANVLTF.

This clone has a handful of counts. This chain connects TRBV18 to TRBJ2-7; tentative D call: TRBD1 (6 bases). V was pared by 5 bases and J by 5 bases, with 7 bases between. Per germline, CDR1 KGHSH and CDR2 LQKENI. This CDR3 region has 11 residues. CDR3 residues: CASSGTNEQYF. DNA for the CDR3: TGTGCCAGCTCAGGGACAAACGAGCAGTACTTC.

For this clone: Since no conserved phenylalanine or tryptophan closes the CDR3, a read error is the likely cause. The rearrangement uses TRBV19 and TRBJ1-6; TRBD1 might be the D (6 bases). The V end was cut by 10 bases, the J end by 3 bases, with 13 bases between. The germline CDR1 and CDR2 sequences are LNHDA and SQIVND (reference sequence). The CDR3 extends over 14 amino acids. DNA for the CDR3: TGTGCCACCAGCAGGACAGTCTATAATTCACCCCTCCACCTT. Its protein is CATSRTVYNSPLHL.

V and J are TRBV11-2 and TRBJ2-5, with unresolved D. This CDR3 is built from 14 residues. Trimming removed 1 base from V and 1 base from J, with 7 bases in between. Germline V gene sequence: CDR1 SGHAT, CDR2 FQNNGV. The CDR3 coding sequence is TGTGCCAGCAGCTTAGTCCCCTTCCAAGAGACCCAGTACTTC. This encodes CASSLVPFQETQYF.

The chain is built from TRBV5-4 and TRBJ2-3, with D perhaps matching TRBD1 (7 bases). CDR1 is SGHNT and CDR2 is YYREEE in the germline V gene (reference sequence). This CDR3 is 14 amino acids long. V was pared by 2 bases and J by 6 bases, with 13 bases between. The DNA for the CDR3 is TGTGCCAGCAGCTTCGGAGGGGGCTACGATACGCAGTATTTT. Encoded protein: CASSFGGGYDTQYF.

CDR3 bases: TGTGCCATCAGTGTTACAGGCAACCAAGAGACCCAGTACTTC. Protein sequence: CAISVTGNQETQYF. The chain has TRBV10-3 and TRBJ2-5; possible D gene TRBD1, 5 bases. Trimming pared 4 bases from V and 0 bases from J, leaving 9 bases between. The V gene's germline CDR1 is ENHRY and CDR2 SYGVKD. The CDR3 is made up of 14 amino acids.

This chain connects TRBV5-1 to TRBJ2-2; perhaps TRBD1 as D (5 bases). Trimming left V 4 bases short and J 0 bases short, with 13 bases between. The CDR3 consists of 16 residues. In germline, CDR1 is SGHRS, CDR2 YFSETQ. CDR3 DNA sequence: TGCGCCAGCAGCCCGCAAAGGGGATCGAACACCGGGGAGCTGTTTTTT. Translated, it gives CASSPQRGSNTGELFF.

The J gene is TRBJ1-1, the V gene TRBV7-9, with a weak D call TRBD1 (6 bases). The CDR3 extends over 14 amino acids. Deletions cut 3 bases from V and 1 base from J, with 9 bases between. The germline gives CDR1 SEHNR, CDR2 FQNEAQ (reference sequence). This CDR3 is CASSLMGQNTEAFF. The CDR3 DNA reads TGTGCCAGCAGCTTGATGGGACAGAACACTGAAGCTTTCTTT.

The chain uses TRBV18 and TRBJ2-7; possibly TRBD2 for D (6 bases). V lost 2 bases, J lost 0 bases, and 17 bases lay in between. Germline values: CDR1 KGHSH, CDR2 LQKENI. This CDR3 contains 17 residues. CDR3 protein: CASSPVQYSGGSYEQYF. Written as DNA, the CDR3 is TGTGCCAGCTCACCAGTGCAGTATAGCGGAGGCTCCTACGAGCAGTACTTC.

The V and J genes are TRBV4-3 and TRBJ2-1; 8 bases are a match to TRBD2. V lost 4 bases, J lost 10 bases, and 6 bases stayed unmatched. This CDR3 spans 13 amino acids. Germline values: CDR1 LGHNA, CDR2 YSLEER. In DNA, the CDR3 is TGCGCCAGCAGCCCGACTAGCGAGGGAGAGCAGTTCTTC. It yields the protein CASSPTSEGEQFF.

This clone appeared a few times. The same CDR3 arises from other DNA sequences in this sample as well. The chain recombines TRBV7-9 with TRBJ2-7; D remains unclear. From germline, CDR1 is SEHNR and CDR2 FQNEAQ (reference sequence). The CDR3 has 11 residues. V was pared by 4 bases and J by 2 bases, with 3 bases between. CDR3 loop: CASSSAYEQYF. DNA of the CDR3: TGTGCCAGCAGCTCTGCCTACGAGCAGTACTTC.

The chain couples TRBV2 to TRBJ2-2; 8 positions agree with TRBD2. The trim removed 8 bases at V and 0 bases at J, leaving 5 bases unmatched. This CDR3 contains 15 residues. Germline CDR1 is SNHLY and CDR2 is FYNNEI. The CDR3 DNA reads TGTGCCAGCGTTCCACTAGCGGCGAACACCGGGGAGCTGTTTTTT. This encodes CASVPLAANTGELFF.